This T cell receptor (beta chain) was observed in a study of cytomegalovirus exposure and HLA in healthy donors (dated by TCRdb to the late 2010s). Some background on the complete study: A later analysis indicated that the 90 to 150 validation repertoires were generated on the platform also employed for the approximately 700 repertoires of the first cohort. The aim of the study was to test whether cataloging public T cell receptors could identify signatures of past pathogen exposure. A separate validation cohort of 100 to 150 different subjects was used in addition to the roughly 640-subject first cohort. High-throughput TCR immunosequencing, statistical association of individual TCRs with disease status, and machine learning were combined to predict cytomegalovirus infection status.

In its sample, this clone was seen once. Its antigen is still unknown. One base away there is no much larger clone; base qualities are not given. Study-wide conclusions, independent of this receptor: The classifier was reported to diagnose cytomegalovirus status with high specificity and sensitivity in both the original and validation cohorts. In vitro tests confirmed that three of the cytomegalovirus-associated TCR beta chains recognize cytomegalovirus antigens. Of the cluster scores, 94% were above 0 in a later analysis, which found that TCRs clustered in the first cohort also tended to co-occur in the 130 or so validation repertoires. The validation cohort had no HLA typing available for a later analysis, so co-occurrence within that cohort was assessed over all 130 or so repertoires. The authors suggested that the approach could potentially be generalized to other disease states and immunological phenotypes. The study gave a list of 150 to 200 TCR beta chains associated with cytomegalovirus. Most TCR sequences were observed very rarely across donors, whereas some public TCRs were present in many individuals.

From the germline V gene, CDR1 is SNHLY and CDR2 is FYNNEI. Trimmed from V: 8 bases; trimmed from J: 8 bases; junction bases lacking a gene match: 10. From its cysteine to its phenylalanine, the CDR3 spans 14 amino acids. This entry keeps only the CDR3 DNA: 42 bases, framed from base 1. Receptor amplification or capture employed the immunoSEQ multiplex PCR assay. As for how the authors treated the data: To diagnose cytomegalovirus status from the catalog of TCR beta chain sequences, a statistical classification framework was built. Sourced from immuneACCESS, this table was stored by TCRdb with only in-frame sequences that have V and J called. A share of the clones is absent; for the studies checked, an unresolved V gene accounts for under half, and the remainder has no known explanation. D and trimming were read from the DNA, whereas the V and J calls and clone size are those reported in that table. In this sample the table shows around 190,000 clones, 86% of which occur a single time. The ten largest clones represent more than 1.2% of the sample.

The donors belonged to the validation cohort of about 110 subjects, which was separate from the approximately 660-subject first cohort. Input material: PBMCs. The sequence was obtained from a young woman in good health and CMV-seronegative. The rearranged chain carries TRBV2 and TRBJ1-1, and 11 junctional nucleotides match TRBD1. Here the CDR3 is given as CASANRDRGIEAFF. The sequenced DNA: TGTGCCAGCGCCAACCGGGACAGGGGGATAGAAGCTTTCTTT.